This T cell receptor (beta chain) was sequenced for a study of cytomegalovirus exposure and HLA in healthy donors. This table comes from immunoSEQ multiplex PCR, and its TCRdb copy is limited to in-frame clones, with some not included. The sample contains 200,000 to 300,000 clones, roughly 90% of which appear only once. V was pared by 6 bases and J by 7 bases, with 10 bases between. The CDR3 length is 12 residues. CDR1 MNHNY and CDR2 SVGAGI come from the germline V gene (reference sequence). The clonotype was recovered from a man younger than 35 in good health and CMV-seropositive. Sequenced input: PBMCs. The rearrangement joins TRBV6-6 to TRBJ2-1; possible D gene TRBD2, 5 bases. This CDR3 is CASRLLGNEQFF. CDR3 sequence (DNA): TGTGCCAGCAGATTACTAGGAAATGAGCAGTTCTTC.